These 6 T cell receptor beta chains share one sample of origin, sequenced in a study of blood T cell repertoires in COVID-19. The protocol was immunoSEQ multiplex PCR, while the TCRdb copy is restricted to in-frame clones and leaves out a portion. The repertoire holds about 190,000 clones, with less than 90% as singletons. Sequencing was carried out using peripheral blood. Receptor source: a woman aged 35 to 49 with acute or convalescent COVID-19.

V gene TRBV12-3 or TRBV12-4 combines with J gene TRBJ2-5; no definite D call. This CDR3 is built from 13 residues. Trimming removed 3 bases at V and 2 bases at J, with 7 bases between. CDR3 in amino acids: CASSFGRQETQYF. The CDR3 bases are TGTGCCAGCAGTTTTGGCAGGCAAGAGACCCAGTACTTC.

CDR3 DNA: TGCAGCGTTGACCCGACAGGGACTAGTTACGAGCAGTACTTC. Translated, it gives CSVDPTGTSYEQYF. The chain couples TRBV29-1 to TRBJ2-7; a possible D gene is TRBD2 (8 bases). The germline V gene has CDR1 SQVTM and CDR2 ANQGSEA. The CDR3 has 14 amino acids. V shed 3 bases and J shed 4 bases, with 16 bases lying between them.

In its sample, this clone was seen once. This chain uses TRBV2 with TRBJ1-2, with 10 positions matching TRBD1. The germline V gene encodes CDR1 SNHLY and CDR2 FYNNEI. The junction had 7 bases not matched to a gene; V was cut back by 4 bases and J by 11 bases. The CDR3 totals 13 residues. The CDR3 sequence is CASSGQGAIPYTF. Written as DNA, the CDR3 is TGTGCCAGCAGTGGACAGGGGGCAATCCCTTACACCTTC.

This clone came up once. The chain has TRBV10-3 and TRBJ2-7, with 8 bases lining up with TRBD1. Per the germline V gene, CDR1 is ENHRY and CDR2 is SYGVKD. The CDR3 is 14 amino acids. Trimming at V came to 4 bases and at J to 2 bases, leaving 4 bases not matched to a gene. The CDR3 sequence: CAISGTGTTYEQYF. The CDR3 coding sequence is TGTGCCATCAGTGGGACAGGGACCACCTACGAGCAGTACTTC.

For the CDR3, the DNA is TGTGCCAGCATCAGGAGGGAGGGGACTAATGAAAAACTGTTTTTT. Its translation: CASIRREGTNEKLFF. The chain uses TRBV2 and TRBJ1-4, with D possibly being TRBD1 (5 bases). Germline V gene data show CDR1 as SNHLY and CDR2 as FYNNEI. The CDR3 loop spans 15 amino acids. V dropped 7 bases and J dropped 2 bases, with 14 bases sitting between them.

This clone was recorded many times. The CDR3 loop reads CASSYGRDGANVLTF. CDR3 DNA sequence: TGTGCCAGCAGTTACGGGCGGGATGGGGCCAACGTCCTGACTTTC. The V call is TRBV6-5, the J call TRBJ2-6, with a tentative D call TRBD2 (6 bases). With 2 bases removed from V and 3 bases from J, the gap between germline ends came to 8 bases. Germline CDR1 and CDR2: MNHEY and SVGAGI. This CDR3 has 15 residues.